These 32 T cell receptor beta chains were all obtained from the same sample, sequenced in a study of T-cell memory formation after mild COVID-19. MiXCR was run by TCRdb on the 5' RACE reads, yielding one entry per CDR3 protein. The table includes 400,000 or so distinct CDR3 sequences, about 19% detected once. The sample comprised PBMCs or a T cell subset sorted from them (not recorded which). The receptor source for this set is an adult woman who had mild COVID-19 (a few samples of this study predate the infection). Cell type and time point are not known.

The chain combines TRBV12-3 or TRBV12-4 with TRBJ1-5; a possible D gene is TRBD1 (6 bases). The V end lost 6 bases, the J end lost 7 bases, and 19 bases lay between the germline ends. The CDR3 is 15 amino acids. This chain's CDR3 is CASSLEEGGRQPQHF. DNA of the CDR3: TGTGCCAGCAGCCTAGAGGAGGGGGGGAGGCAGCCCCAGCATTTT.

The CDR3 spells CAASGDPTGELFF. The CDR3 nucleotides are TGTGCCGCGAGCGGAGATCCCACCGGGGAGCTGTTTTTT. The chain has TRBV24-1 and TRBJ2-2, with D possibly being TRBD2 (5 bases). The CDR3 is made up of 13 amino acids. V was shortened by 12 bases and J by 4 bases, with 14 bases between the two germline ends. From germline, CDR1 is KGHDR and CDR2 SFDVKD.

This chain connects TRBV9 to TRBJ2-3; D gene ambiguous. Germline-derived CDR1 and CDR2 are SGDLS and YYNGEE. The CDR3 runs 14 residues. The ends were cut back, 0 bases at V and 9 bases at J, with 14 bases in the middle. This CDR3 reads CASSVVGSPNTQYF. The DNA for the CDR3 is TGTGCCAGCAGCGTAGTAGGAAGCCCAAACACGCAGTATTTT.

This clonotype was observed a few times. This sequence joins TRBV18 and TRBJ2-4; TRBD2 matches 13 bases. The V gene end was trimmed by 3 bases and the J gene end by 4 bases; junction bases not matched to a gene: 6. The CDR3 has 17 residues. The germline gives CDR1 KGHSH, CDR2 LQKENI. The CDR3 DNA sequence: TGTGCCAGCTCACCCGGGACTAGCGGGATATCAAAAAACATTCAGTACTTC. Residues: CASSPGTSGISKNIQYF.

The table lists this clonotype with a few counts. The rearrangement uses TRBV5-1 and TRBJ1-4, with 10 bases identical to TRBD1. Germline V gene sequence: CDR1 SGHRS, CDR2 YFSETQ. V lost 4 bases and J lost 7; bases outside the gene matches: 10. The CDR3 runs to 16 residues. The DNA of the CDR3 is TGCGCCAGCAGCATCAAGGCCGGGACAGGGGCTGAAAAACTGTTTTTT. Amino acid sequence: CASSIKAGTGAEKLFF.

The table lists this clonotype with many counts. CDR3 DNA sequence: TGTGCCAGCAGTTTGGGCAGGGGAGGCGAGCAGTACTTC. The encoded protein is CASSLGRGGEQYF. The chain recombines TRBV12-3 or TRBV12-4 with TRBJ2-7, with D possibly called TRBD1 or TRBD2 (6 bases each). The CDR3 totals 13 residues. Trimming cost V 3 bases and J 6 bases, with 12 bases left between them.

This clonotype occurred many times. This sequence joins TRBV12-3 or TRBV12-4 and TRBJ1-3; D gene uncertain. The CDR3 contains 12 residues. V was cut by 1 base and J by 4 bases, with 2 bases left in between. The CDR3 bases are TGTGCCAGCAGTTTAGGGGGAAACACCATATATTTT. Amino acid sequence: CASSLGGNTIYF.

This chain joins TRBV29-1 and TRBJ1-2, with 9 bases identical to TRBD1. This CDR3 region has 17 residues. J gave up 1 base and V 1 base, and 10 bases lay outside the gene matches. The germline gives CDR1 SQVTM, CDR2 ANQGSEA. CDR3 coding DNA: TGCAGCGTTGAAGGATTTGCGACAGGGGGAAGTAACTATGGCTACACCTTC. Translated, it gives CSVEGFATGGSNYGYTF.

This clonotype has only a few counts. The V and J genes are TRBV7-9 and TRBJ1-1; 8 bases align to TRBD1. The V gene's germline CDR1 is SEHNR and CDR2 FQNEAQ (reference sequence). The V and J ends lost 5 bases and 7 bases, in that order; junction bases with no gene match: 6. CDR3 length: 13 amino acids. CDR3: CASSITGGVEAFF. CDR3 DNA: TGTGCCAGCAGCATAACAGGGGGGGTTGAAGCTTTCTTT. Full variable domain (missing parts from reference TRBV7-9 and TRBJ1-1): DTGVSQNPRHKITKRGQNVTFRCDPISEHNRLYWYRQTLGQGPEFLTYFQNEAQLEKSRLLSDRFSAERPKGSFSTLEIQRTEQGDSAMYLCASSITGGVEAFFGQGTRLTVV.

V and J are TRBV7-3 and TRBJ2-3, with TRBD2 matching 11 bases. The ends lost 2 bases at V and 5 bases at J; junction bases unmatched: 6. The CDR3 sequence is 16 residues long. The germline V gene encodes CDR1 SGHTA and CDR2 FQGTGA. The CDR3 bases are TGTGCCAGCAGCTTAGGGGCTAGCGGGGGGCAAGATACGCAGTATTTT. Translation gives CASSLGASGGQDTQYF.

This clonotype was seen a few times. The junction departs from germline at one end; a sequencing error may be responsible. This chain connects TRBV5-6 to TRBJ2-4, with D perhaps matching TRBD2 (5 bases). CDR1 is SGHDT and CDR2 is YYEEEE in the germline V gene. The CDR3 has 13 residues. The CDR3: CASSSSRDLKRDF. The CDR3 nucleotides are TGTGCCAGCAGCTCCTCCCGGGATCTAAAGAGGGACTTC. The full variable domain, with the rest looked up from reference TRBV5-6 and TRBJ2-4, is DAGVTQSPTHLIKTRGQQVTLRCSPKSGHDTVSWYQQALGQGPQFIFQYYEEEERQRGNFPDRFSGHQFPNYSSELNVNALLLGDSALYLCASSSSRDLKRDFGAGTRLSVL.

The chain links TRBV6-2 or TRBV6-3 to TRBJ2-1; 7 bases line up with TRBD1. The CDR3 is made up of 14 amino acids. Per germline, CDR1 MNHEY and CDR2 SVGEGT. The trim removed 2 bases at V and 6 bases at J, leaving 4 bases unmatched. In nucleotides, the CDR3 is TGTGCCAGCAGTTACGAACCAGGGGGCAATGAGCAGTTCTTC. It translates to CASSYEPGGNEQFF.

The gene calls are TRBV6-2 or TRBV6-3 and TRBJ2-1; 9 bases match TRBD1. The CDR3 covers 18 residues. V dropped 2 bases and J dropped 2; count of bases not matched to a gene: 10. Germline CDR1 and CDR2: MNHEY and SVGEGT. This CDR3 is CASSYNRQGDSPYNEQFF. The CDR3 nucleotides read TGTGCCAGCAGTTACAATCGACAGGGGGATTCTCCCTACAATGAGCAGTTCTTC.

This chain's CDR3 is CASSYLAADTQYF. In nucleotides, the CDR3 is TGTGCCAGCAGCTATCTAGCGGCAGATACGCAGTATTTT. V gene TRBV3-1 combines with J gene TRBJ2-3, with 7 bases lining up with TRBD2. Germline lookup yields CDR1 LGHDT and CDR2 YNNKEL (reference sequence). This CDR3 comprises 13 residues. Trimming took 5 bases from V and 4 from J; bases not matched to a gene: 3.

This clonotype occurred a few times. The chain joins TRBV3-1 to TRBJ1-5; D is ambiguous. The CDR3 is 12 residues long. CDR1 and CDR2 (germline): LGHDT, YNNKEL (reference sequence). The germline V and J ends were trimmed by 5 bases and 4 bases, with 6 bases remaining between them. CDR3 in DNA: TGTGCCAGCAGCAACAGAAATCAGCCCCAGCATTTT. The encoded protein is CASSNRNQPQHF.

The J gene is TRBJ2-5, the V gene TRBV7-9; D not resolved. The germline V gene has CDR1 SEHNR and CDR2 FQNEAQ (reference sequence). The CDR3 has 13 amino acids. The CDR3 region is CVCRPATQETQYF. CDR3 bases: TGTGTCTGTAGGCCGGCAACCCAAGAGACCCAGTACTTC.

This clonotype showed up just once. The gene calls are TRBV20-1 and TRBJ2-3; 11 positions agree with TRBD2. J was trimmed by 5 bases and V by 3 bases; bases with no gene match: 10. The CDR3 loop spans 16 amino acids. Germline V gene sequence: CDR1 DFQATT, CDR2 SNEGSKA (reference sequence). The chain's CDR3 is CSARGGLAEGRDTQYF. The CDR3 DNA follows: TGCAGTGCTAGGGGGGGACTAGCGGAGGGGAGAGATACGCAGTATTTT.

V is TRBV7-2 and J is TRBJ2-7, with TRBD2 identical over 7 bases. The CDR3 covers 16 residues. CDR1 SGHTA and CDR2 FQGNSA come from the germline V gene. The ends lost 5 bases at V and 2 bases at J; junction bases unmatched: 12. The CDR3 DNA sequence: TGTGCCAGCAGCACCGCCCGGGGGGTGGTAGCCTACGAGCAGTACTTC. Protein sequence: CASSTARGVVAYEQYF. The full variable domain, rest sourced from reference TRBV7-2 and TRBJ2-7, is GAGVSQSPSNKVTEKGKDVELRCDPISGHTALYWYRQSLGQGLEFLIYFQGNSAPDKSGLPSDRFSAERTGGSVSTLTIQRTQQEDSAVYLCASSTARGVVAYEQYFGPGTRLTVT.

V and J are TRBV24-1 and TRBJ2-1; unclear D gene. The ends were cut back, 4 bases at V and 4 bases at J, with 7 bases in the middle. This CDR3 is built from 13 residues. CDR1 is KGHDR, CDR2 SFDVKD, per germline. The CDR3 here is CATSDRPYNEQFF. The CDR3 coding sequence is TGTGCCACCAGTGACAGGCCTTACAATGAGCAGTTCTTC.

The V call is TRBV21-1, the J call TRBJ2-7; the D segment call TRBD2 is taken from the table without a DNA check. TRBV21-1 is a pseudogene. This CDR3 is built from 21 residues. The CDR3 bases are TGTGCCAGCAGCAGGGGCCAGGTGTTTAACCCCTATTCCCCGGTCTCCTACGAGCAGTACTTC. Its protein is CASSRGQVFNPYSPVSYEQYF.

The V gene is TRBV29-1, the J gene TRBJ1-4; TRBD1 might be the D (5 bases). V lost 6 bases to trimming and J lost 10 bases, with 12 bases between them. The germline CDR1 and CDR2 sequences are SQVTM and ANQGSEA. The CDR3 is 11 residues long. DNA for the CDR3: TGCAGCGTGTCCGGACAAGGAAAACTGTTTTTT. Amino acids: CSVSGQGKLFF.

This clonotype was detected many times. V usage is TRBV29-1 and J usage is TRBJ1-2, with TRBD1 identical over 9 bases. CDR3 length equals 12 residues. Germline V gene lookup returns CDR1 SQVTM and CDR2 ANQGSEA. V lost 4 bases and J lost 8; bases outside the gene matches: 5. CDR3 protein: CSVARQGGGYTF. As DNA, the CDR3 is TGCAGCGTTGCCCGACAGGGGGGCGGCTACACCTTC.

This clonotype was seen more than once but under ten times. The J gene is TRBJ1-1, the V gene TRBV4-1; possibly TRBD1 for D (5 bases). Germline lookup yields CDR1 MGHRA and CDR2 YSYEKL. This CDR3 has 17 residues. The V and J ends lost 4 bases and 5 bases respectively, with 23 bases between them. CDR3 DNA: TGCGCCAGCAGCCGCCGGAGACCCCAGGGTGGAGGGACTGAAGCTTTCTTT. Translating it yields CASSRRRPQGGGTEAFF.

This clonotype was observed a handful of times. J is TRBJ1-5 and V is TRBV29-1; TRBD1 aligns across 7 bases. V lost 6 bases, J lost 6 bases, and 8 bases stayed unmatched. Germline V gene lookup returns CDR1 SQVTM and CDR2 ANQGSEA. The CDR3 contains 13 residues. CDR3 sequence: CSVRQGYLQPQHF. The CDR3 region has the DNA TGCAGCGTGAGACAGGGTTACCTTCAGCCCCAGCATTTT.

This clonotype was detected a few times. The chain uses TRBV10-3 and TRBJ2-2; 8 positions match TRBD1. The CDR3 totals 15 residues. Unmatched junction bases numbered 12, after V lost 7 bases and J lost 8 bases. The germline V gene encodes CDR1 ENHRY and CDR2 SYGVKD. The CDR3 DNA is TGTGCCATCACTGCCGGACAGGGAGTTAGTGGGGAGCTGTTTTTT. Its translation: CAITAGQGVSGELFF.

V is TRBV3-1 and J is TRBJ1-1, with D possibly being TRBD1 (5 bases). Looked up from germline, CDR1 is LGHDT and CDR2 is YNNKEL (reference sequence). V lost 1 base, J lost 4 bases, and 10 bases lay in between. The CDR3 spans 14 residues. The DNA of the CDR3 is TGTGCCAGCAGCCAAGTGTCAGGGACCACTGAAGCTTTCTTT. It translates to CASSQVSGTTEAFF.

Only a few counts were recorded for this clonotype. V usage is TRBV20-1 and J usage is TRBJ2-7; 7 bases align to TRBD1. This CDR3 has 16 amino acids. Germline values: CDR1 DFQATT, CDR2 SNEGSKA (reference sequence). The trim removed 1 base at V and 1 base at J, leaving 10 bases unmatched. CDR3: CSARGPHRGPSYEQYF. CDR3 in DNA: TGCAGTGCTAGAGGTCCCCACAGGGGACCTTCCTACGAGCAGTACTTC.

This chain joins TRBV18 and TRBJ2-7; D is ambiguous. V gave up 3 bases and J gave up 0 bases, with 9 bases separating them. CDR3 size: 14 residues. Germline values: CDR1 KGHSH, CDR2 LQKENI. DNA for the CDR3: TGTGCCAGCTCACCGGATCTCTACTCCTACGAGCAGTACTTC. Protein: CASSPDLYSYEQYF.

In its sample, this clonotype was seen many times. V is TRBV3-1 and J is TRBJ2-7, with D perhaps TRBD2 (5 bases). The germline V gene encodes CDR1 LGHDT and CDR2 YNNKEL (reference sequence). This CDR3 contains 13 residues. Trimming removed 3 bases from V and 3 bases from J, with 9 bases in between. The CDR3 here is CASSQGGGYEQYF. CDR3 DNA sequence: TGTGCCAGCAGCCAGGGTGGAGGCTACGAGCAGTACTTC.

The CDR3: CSVRSEGGDTQYF. CDR3 bases: TGCAGCGTTAGGAGCGAGGGAGGAGATACGCAGTATTTT. The rearrangement uses TRBV29-1 and TRBJ2-3, with D possibly being TRBD2 (6 bases). V lost 5 bases, J lost 5 bases, and 14 bases lay in between. The CDR3 totals 13 residues. Germline V gene data show CDR1 as SQVTM and CDR2 as ANQGSEA.

This clonotype was found many times. The J gene is TRBJ2-5, the V gene TRBV24-1; no clear D. This CDR3 contains 13 residues. V was shortened by 3 bases and J by 3 bases, with 7 bases between the two germline ends. Per the germline V gene, CDR1 is KGHDR and CDR2 is SFDVKD. CDR3 DNA sequence: TGTGCCACCAGTGATCCTTTGAAAGAGACCCAGTACTTC. Translated: CATSDPLKETQYF.

The V gene is TRBV7-3, the J gene TRBJ2-3, with no clear D. The germline V gene encodes CDR1 SGHTA and CDR2 FQGTGA. V was cut by 1 base and J by 2 bases, with 16 bases left in between. CDR3 length equals 17 residues. The CDR3 nucleotides read TGTGCCAGCAGCTTAAACCCCCCCGGCAGCAACACAGATACGCAGTATTTT. Amino acids: CASSLNPPGSNTDTQYF.